What follows are 32 T cell receptor beta chains derived from one specimen sequenced in a study of vaccination and CD4 T cells after COVID-19. These TCRs' antigens remain unknown. Noted treatment: roughly 10-day PBMC culture with coronavirus spike peptide pools or control peptides (ViraFEST assay). Researchers used the Oncomine TCR Beta short-read assay to sequence DNA from cultured CD4+ T cells. MiXCR, applied by TCRdb to the PCR reads, yields one record per CDR3 protein. The sample shows 6,000 or so distinct CDR3 sequences, roughly 18% of them seen only once. The source material was CD4+ T cells from blood, cultured in vitro. Receptors were obtained from a human donor who had recovered from COVID-19.

This clonotype was recorded a few times. The genes are TRBV7-3 and TRBJ2-2; D not resolved. In germline, CDR1 is SGHTA, CDR2 FQGTGA. With 2 bases removed from V and 3 bases from J, the gap between germline ends came to 13 bases. This CDR3 contains 16 residues. The CDR3, as DNA: TGTGCCAGCAGCTTACACCCACGAGCAGACACCGGGGAGCTGTTTTTT. As protein: CASSLHPRADTGELFF. Using reference TRBV7-3 and TRBJ2-2 for the parts outside the CDR3, the full variable domain is GAGVSQTPSNKVTEKGKYVELRCDPISGHTALYWYRQSLGQGPEFLIYFQGTGAADDSGLPNDRFFAVRPEGSVSTLKIQRTERGDSAVYLCASSLHPRADTGELFFGEGSRLTVL.

By frequency in the sample, this clonotype is medium-sized. The rearrangement uses TRBV20-1 and TRBJ1-5, with D perhaps TRBD1 (5 bases). The germline V gene encodes CDR1 DFQATT and CDR2 SNEGSKA (reference sequence). The V gene lost 3 bases and the J gene lost 0 bases, with 9 bases spanning the gap. The CDR3 spans 14 residues. DNA of the CDR3: TGCAGTGCTAGGGGTGGGGGTAGCAATCAGCCCCAGCATTTT. Amino acid sequence: CSARGGGSNQPQHF.

The rearrangement uses TRBV5-8 and TRBJ2-5; 13 bases are a match to TRBD2. The CDR3 length is 16 residues. V lost 0 bases to trimming and J lost 5 bases; unmatched junction nucleotides: 4. Germline V gene lookup returns CDR1 SGHTS and CDR2 YDEGEE. The CDR3: CASSLETSGGRETQYF. CDR3 bases: TGTGCCAGCAGCTTGGAGACTAGCGGGGGGAGGGAGACCCAGTACTTC.

The chain recombines TRBV5-1 with TRBJ2-2; the match to TRBD1 covers 9 bases. This CDR3 is 14 amino acids long. The V segment lost 7 bases and the J segment 7 bases; nucleotides outside the gene matches: 8. CDR1 is SGHRS, CDR2 YFSETQ, per germline. The CDR3 region has the DNA TGCGCCAGCGGCGACAGGGGGGTAGGCGGGGAGCTGTTTTTT. This encodes CASGDRGVGGELFF.

The CDR3 DNA reads as TGCGCCAGCAGCCAAGATCGAGCTGGACCCCTCCACTTT. Translation: CASSQDRAGPLHF. The chain is built from TRBV4-3 and TRBJ1-6; D ambiguous. Germline values: CDR1 LGHNA, CDR2 YSLEER. This CDR3 has 13 residues. V shed 0 bases and J shed 12 bases, with 9 bases lying between them.

The chain couples TRBV5-1 to TRBJ1-1; unclear D gene. Germline V lookup: CDR1 SGHRS, CDR2 YFSETQ. This CDR3 contains 14 residues. V shed 1 base and J shed 0 bases, with 7 bases lying between them. In nucleotides, the CDR3 is TGCGCCAGCAGCTTGCTGAGCGTGAACACTGAAGCTTTCTTT. Translating it yields CASSLLSVNTEAFF.

This clonotype was counted only a few times. The chain employs TRBV2 and TRBJ1-6, with D possibly TRBD1 on 6 matching bases. The germline CDR1 and CDR2 sequences are SNHLY and FYNNEI. The V end was cut by 2 bases, the J end by 9 bases, with 17 bases between. This CDR3 spans 16 amino acids. The CDR3 DNA reads TGTGCCAGCAGTGAAACAGGGCTTGGTAACGGTTCACCCCTCCACTTT. Amino acid sequence: CASSETGLGNGSPLHF.

V usage is TRBV7-2 and J usage is TRBJ2-1; 7 nucleotides agree with TRBD1. Germline trimming cut 5 bases from V and 13 bases from J; bases unmatched to any gene: 5. There are 11 residues in the CDR3. CDR1 and CDR2 (germline): SGHTA, FQGNSA. CDR3 residues: CASSPDRAQFF. DNA for the CDR3: TGTGCCAGCAGCCCCGACAGGGCACAGTTCTTC. Filled out from reference TRBV7-2 and TRBJ2-1, the complete variable domain reads GAGVSQSPSNKVTEKGKDVELRCDPISGHTALYWYRQSLGQGLEFLIYFQGNSAPDKSGLPSDRFSAERTGGSVSTLTIQRTQQEDSAVYLCASSPDRAQFFGPGTRLTVL.

The rearrangement links TRBV11-3 to TRBJ2-3; 11 bases align to TRBD2. Germline V lookup: CDR1 SGHNT, CDR2 YENEEA. Trimming cost V 1 base and J 0 bases; bases outside gene matches: 9. The CDR3 runs to 19 residues. CDR3 nucleotides: TGTGCCAGCAGCTTAGGACTAGCGGGGAGTGTGGAAAGCACAGATACGCAGTATTTT. The encoded protein is CASSLGLAGSVESTDTQYF.

In this sample, this clonotype turned up a few times. V gene TRBV7-9 combines with J gene TRBJ1-1, with unresolved D. The CDR3 extends over 14 amino acids. Trimming removed 4 bases at V and 2 bases at J, with 11 bases between. The germline V gene encodes CDR1 SEHNR and CDR2 FQNEAQ (reference sequence). The CDR3 here is CASSSETVNTEAFF. CDR3 bases: TGTGCCAGCAGCTCTGAGACGGTTAACACTGAAGCTTTCTTT.

By frequency in the sample, this clonotype is medium-sized. V usage is TRBV20-1 and J usage is TRBJ1-2, with a tentative D call TRBD1 (5 bases). The CDR3 is 13 amino acids. Germline values: CDR1 DFQATT, CDR2 SNEGSKA (reference sequence). V was trimmed by 2 bases and J by 4 bases, leaving 11 bases between them. The chain's CDR3 is CSARRQGTYGYTF. CDR3 sequence (DNA): TGCAGTGCTAGAAGGCAAGGGACCTATGGCTACACCTTC.

This rearrangement joins TRBV5-8 to TRBJ2-7; 10 bases fit TRBD1. The trim removed 4 bases at V and 5 bases at J, leaving 6 bases unmatched. Per germline, CDR1 SGHTS and CDR2 YDEGEE. The CDR3 is 14 residues long. In DNA form, the CDR3 reads TGTGCCAGCAGCAAGGACAGGGGGATCAACGAGCAGTACTTC. Translated: CASSKDRGINEQYF.

The chain is built from TRBV14 and TRBJ1-5, with D possibly matching TRBD1 (5 bases). CDR3 length: 16 amino acids. V was clipped by 3 bases and J by 0 bases, with 12 bases between them. CDR1 is SGHDN and CDR2 is FVKESK in the germline V gene. The CDR3 region has the DNA TGTGCCAGCAGCCATCGACAGTCCTATAGCAATCAGCCCCAGCATTTT. Translated: CASSHRQSYSNQPQHF.

V is TRBV19 and J is TRBJ1-3; D might be TRBD1 (5 bases). The germline V gene has CDR1 LNHDA and CDR2 SQIVND (reference sequence). Trimming took 3 bases from V and 2 from J, leaving 8 bases between them. There are 14 residues in the CDR3. Written as DNA, the CDR3 is TGTGCCAGTAGTATTGGGGCGACTGGAAACACCATATATTTT. Translating it yields CASSIGATGNTIYF.

The chain uses TRBV19 and TRBJ2-5; tentative D call: TRBD1 (5 bases). CDR1 LNHDA and CDR2 SQIVND come from the germline V gene (reference sequence). The CDR3 covers 12 residues. The V and J ends lost 5 bases and 5 bases respectively, with 9 bases between them. CDR3 residues: CASSQGRETQYF. CDR3 DNA: TGTGCCAGTAGTCAGGGCAGGGAGACCCAGTACTTC.

The chain joins TRBV7-3 to TRBJ1-1; TRBD1 matches at 9 bases. Germline CDR1 reads SGHTA; CDR2 reads FQGTGA. The CDR3 sequence is 16 residues long. V gave up 5 bases and J gave up 4 bases; unmatched junction bases: 11. The CDR3 here is CASSQFDRGSATEAFF. CDR3 DNA: TGTGCCAGCAGCCAGTTCGACAGGGGGTCGGCCACTGAAGCTTTCTTT.

The gene calls are TRBV29-1 and TRBJ2-3; the D call may be TRBD1 or TRBD2 (5 bases each). CDR1 SQVTM and CDR2 ANQGSEA come from the germline V gene. The CDR3 is made up of 13 amino acids. Between the trimmed V and J ends, which lost 5 bases and 6 bases, there was a span of 15 bases. CDR3 bases: TGCAGCGTTTCCACTAGGGGCCCGGATACGCAGTATTTT. The encoded protein is CSVSTRGPDTQYF.

The V call is TRBV4-1, the J call TRBJ2-5; TRBD1 is a possible D gene (5 bases). V lost 1 base to trimming and J lost 5 bases, with 20 bases between them. The CDR3 runs to 17 residues. CDR1 and CDR2 (germline): MGHRA, YSYEKL. For the CDR3, the DNA is TGCGCCAGCAGCCAAGGGCAGGGCGGTCTCATGGGGGAGACCCAGTACTTC. This encodes CASSQGQGGLMGETQYF.

The chain combines TRBV5-1 with TRBJ2-1; 8 bases match TRBD2. Trimming cost V 4 bases and J 4 bases; bases outside gene matches: 10. From germline, CDR1 is SGHRS and CDR2 YFSETQ. The CDR3 consists of 16 residues. The CDR3 region is CASSLTSVRGYNEQFF. CDR3 nucleotide sequence: TGCGCCAGCAGCCTGACTAGCGTCCGAGGGTACAATGAGCAGTTCTTC.

Sample share makes this clonotype medium-sized (0.01 to 0.1%). V gene TRBV27 combines with J gene TRBJ1-2; perhaps TRBD1 as D (6 bases). V shed 8 bases and J shed 6 bases, with 16 bases lying between them. Germline CDR1 MNHEY, CDR2 SMNVEV (reference sequence). This CDR3 contains 13 residues. The CDR3 reads CASSRGGIDGYTF. The CDR3, as DNA: TGTGCCAGCTCAAGAGGGGGAATTGATGGCTACACCTTC.

This clonotype was detected only a few times. The chain has TRBV7-6 and TRBJ2-6, with no clear D. Germline loops: CDR1 SGHVS, CDR2 FNYEAQ. V was trimmed by 5 bases and J by 0 bases, leaving 11 bases between them. The CDR3 totals 16 residues. CDR3 DNA sequence: TGTGCCAGCAGCGCCATTTCACTCTCTGGGGCCAACGTCCTGACTTTC. Translation: CASSAISLSGANVLTF. The full variable domain, with the rest looked up from reference TRBV7-6 and TRBJ2-6, is GAGVSQSPRYKVTKRGQDVALRCDPISGHVSLYWYRQALGQGPEFLTYFNYEAQQDKSGLPNDRFSAERPEGSISTLTIQRTEQRDSAMYRCASSAISLSGANVLTFGAGSRLTVL.

This clonotype has more than one count but fewer than ten. V gene TRBV27 combines with J gene TRBJ1-1; D gene uncertain. Trimming took off 3 bases at V and 3 bases at J, with 8 bases between the two ends. CDR3 length: 13 residues. Looked up from germline, CDR1 is MNHEY and CDR2 is SMNVEV (reference sequence). DNA of the CDR3: TGTGCCAGCAGTTTGGTTGGGCACACTGAAGCTTTCTTT. Protein: CASSLVGHTEAFF.

The chain is built from TRBV7-8 and TRBJ1-3, with D perhaps matching TRBD1 (6 bases). Deletions cut 4 bases from V and 4 bases from J, with 23 bases between. The CDR3 covers 18 residues. Germline-derived CDR1 and CDR2 are SGHVS and FQNEAQ. The CDR3 spells CASSSHDRILTRGNTIYF. The CDR3 nucleotides are TGTGCCAGCAGCTCCCACGACAGGATACTAACCCGCGGAAACACCATATATTTT.

This clonotype has a handful of counts. The V call is TRBV30, the J call TRBJ2-7; D tentatively reads TRBD1 or TRBD2 (5 bases each). Trimming pared 5 bases from V and 3 bases from J, leaving 20 bases between. Germline CDR1 and CDR2: GTSNPN and SVGIG (reference sequence). This CDR3 comprises 15 residues. The chain's CDR3 is CAWEGQGQAFYEQYF. The CDR3, as DNA: TGTGCCTGGGAGGGGCAGGGTCAGGCGTTCTACGAGCAGTACTTC.

As to this clonotype: The conserved phenylalanine or tryptophan is not found at the CDR3 terminus, so this likely reflects a read error. The chain carries TRBV19 and TRBJ1-2; possibly TRBD1 for D (5 bases). The germline gives CDR1 LNHDA, CDR2 SQIVND (reference sequence). CDR3 length equals 13 residues. V lost 6 bases, J lost 6 bases, and 14 bases lay in between. The DNA for the CDR3 is TGTGCCAGTAGCCCAGGGTTCCCGAATGGCTACACCATC. As protein: CASSPGFPNGYTI.

Judged by abundance, this clonotype is medium-sized. The chain is built from TRBV27 and TRBJ2-3; maybe TRBD2 (6 bases). The germline CDR1 and CDR2 sequences are MNHEY and SMNVEV (reference sequence). The CDR3 contains 16 residues. V dropped 5 bases and J dropped 0 bases, with 15 bases sitting between them. CDR3 DNA sequence: TGTGCCAGCAGTACGGGGGTAAGGACTAGCACAGATACGCAGTATTTT. Translating it yields CASSTGVRTSTDTQYF.

The rearrangement joins TRBV12-3 or TRBV12-4 to TRBJ2-4, with D possibly being TRBD1 or TRBD2 (6 bases each). V was cut by 1 base and J by 2 bases, with 18 bases left in between. The length of the CDR3 is 18 residues. For the CDR3, the DNA is TGTGCCAGCAGTTTAGGATTCCCCGGGGGCGGCTCCAAAAACATTCAGTACTTC. It encodes CASSLGFPGGGSKNIQYF.

This rearrangement joins TRBV5-1 to TRBJ2-1, with D hard to call. CDR1 is SGHRS and CDR2 is YFSETQ in the germline V gene. The CDR3 extends over 17 amino acids. Trimming took 3 bases from V and 2 from J, leaving 18 bases between them. In DNA, the CDR3 is TGCGCCAGCAGCTCCTCCTCGCCAGTACCTGCCTACAATGAGCAGTTCTTC. This sequence encodes CASSSSSPVPAYNEQFF.

The chain is built from TRBV19 and TRBJ1-3; a possible D gene is TRBD1 (5 bases). V was shortened by 1 base and J by 4 bases, with 14 bases between the two germline ends. The CDR3 spans 16 residues. From germline, CDR1 is LNHDA and CDR2 SQIVND (reference sequence). CDR3 protein: CASSIAWGGGGNTIYF. In DNA, the CDR3 is TGTGCCAGTAGTATAGCTTGGGGCGGCGGGGGAAACACCATATATTTT.

The chain links TRBV5-4 to TRBJ1-2; no firm D call. Germline loops: CDR1 SGHNT, CDR2 YYREEE (reference sequence). Trimming removed 3 bases from V and 2 bases from J, with 11 bases in between. The CDR3 is 14 amino acids. DNA of the CDR3: TGTGCCAGCAGCTCCTCCACGGGAAACTATGGCTACACCTTC. Protein product: CASSSSTGNYGYTF.

This sequence joins TRBV25-1 and TRBJ2-5, with D perhaps TRBD1 (5 bases). This CDR3 is built from 16 residues. The germline V gene encodes CDR1 MGHDK and CDR2 SYGVNS. With 7 bases removed from V and 1 base from J, the gap between germline ends came to 19 bases. CDR3 protein: CASTPWAGRGQETQYF. The CDR3 DNA reads TGTGCCAGCACTCCCTGGGCCGGTAGGGGCCAAGAGACCCAGTACTTC.

V is TRBV28 and J is TRBJ1-3; the match to TRBD1 covers 8 bases. The V gene end was trimmed by 5 bases and the J gene end by 3 bases; junction bases not matched to a gene: 3. CDR1 and CDR2 (germline): MDHEN, SYDVKM. The CDR3 contains 14 residues. CDR3 in amino acids: CASSTGQGGNTIYF. The CDR3 DNA follows: TGTGCCAGCAGTACCGGACAGGGTGGAAACACCATATATTTT.